Detailed here is one TCR beta chain. This sample was included in a study of PD-1 blockade in classical Hodgkin lymphoma. Libraries were prepared by immunoSEQ multiplex PCR; TCRdb keeps only in-frame clonotypes and omits some of them. The sample gives fewer than 14,000 clones, roughly 74% of which show up once; 3% to 3.5% is in the top ten. Time point of the sample: cycle 4 day 1 (C4D1), after less than 7 weeks of nivolumab. All the patients suffered relapse after autologous stem cell transplantation, and brentuximab vedotin exposure differed. The authors purified CD4+ T cells from thawed PBMCs by magnetic negative selection. The CDR3 sequence is 12 residues long. Trimming removed 4 bases from V and 9 bases from J, with 13 bases in between. The germline V gene has CDR1 SQVTM and CDR2 ANQGSEA.

This sequence was found in a human donor with classical Hodgkin lymphoma. The sample consisted of CD4+ T cells from blood, taken before the fourth cycle of nivolumab. The V call is TRBV29-1, the J call TRBJ2-1, with no clear D. The DNA of the CDR3 is TGCAGCGTTGCCGGCCTGTGGGGTGAGCAGTTCTTC. Translating gives CSVAGLWGEQFF.